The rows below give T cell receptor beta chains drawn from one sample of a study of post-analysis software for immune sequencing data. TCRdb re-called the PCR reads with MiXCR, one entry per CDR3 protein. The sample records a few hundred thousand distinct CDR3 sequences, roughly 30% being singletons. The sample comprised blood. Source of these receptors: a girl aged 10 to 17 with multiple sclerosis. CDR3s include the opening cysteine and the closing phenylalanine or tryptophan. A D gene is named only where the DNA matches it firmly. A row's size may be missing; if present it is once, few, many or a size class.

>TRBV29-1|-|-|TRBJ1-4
CSVDTGVF
TGCAGCGTTGATACCGGGGTTTTT
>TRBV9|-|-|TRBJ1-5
CASSRTGSSNQPQHF
TGTGCCAGCAGCCGAACGGGGTCCTCCAATCAGCCCCAGCATTTT
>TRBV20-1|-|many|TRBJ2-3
CSASSPRGGADTQYF
TGCAGTGCTAGTAGTCCGCGGGGTGGGGCAGATACGCAGTATTTT
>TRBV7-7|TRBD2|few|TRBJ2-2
CASSRSGVNTGELFF
TGTGCTAGCAGCCGTAGCGGGGTAAACACCGGGGAGCTGTTTTTT
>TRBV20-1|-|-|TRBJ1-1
CSARQQAIEAFF
TGCAGTGCTAGACAACAGGCCATAGAAGCTTTCTTT
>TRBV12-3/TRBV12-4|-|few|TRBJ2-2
CASIVRGNTGELFF
TGTGCCAGCATCGTTCGCGGCAACACCGGGGAGCTGTTTTTT
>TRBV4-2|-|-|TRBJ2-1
CASSRLGGRLNEQFF
TGTGCCAGCAGCCGCCTCGGAGGGCGTCTGAATGAGCAGTTCTTC
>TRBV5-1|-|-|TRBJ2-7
CASSPGHVSSYEQYF
TGCGCCAGCAGCCCGGGACATGTCAGCTCCTACGAGCAGTACTTC
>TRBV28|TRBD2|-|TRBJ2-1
CASSLGGGGSNEQFF
TGTGCCAGCAGTTTGGGGGGCGGGGGGAGCAATGAGCAGTTCTTC
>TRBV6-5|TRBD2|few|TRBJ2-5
CASSPQGGEETQYF
TGTGCCAGCAGTCCGCAGGGAGGGGAAGAGACCCAGTACTTC
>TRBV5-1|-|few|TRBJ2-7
CASSEDNAEGYEQYF
TGCGCCAGCAGCGAGGACAACGCAGAGGGCTACGAGCAGTACTTC
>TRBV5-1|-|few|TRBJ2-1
CASSLVSGEREQFF
TGCGCCAGCAGCTTGGTGTCAGGGGAGCGGGAGCAGTTCTTC
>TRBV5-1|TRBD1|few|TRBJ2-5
CASSLTMDRGSKTQYF
TGCGCCAGCAGCTTGACTATGGACAGGGGGTCTAAGACCCAGTACTTC
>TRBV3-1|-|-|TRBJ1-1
CASSQEHGTEAFF
TGTGCCAGCAGCCAAGAGCATGGCACTGAAGCTTTCTTT
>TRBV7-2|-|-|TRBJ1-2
CASSSRDLGGYGYTF
TGTGCCAGCAGCTCCCGGGACCTTGGAGGCTATGGCTACACCTTC
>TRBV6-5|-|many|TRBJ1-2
CASSYPSGLYTF
TGTGCCAGCAGTTACCCGTCGGGTCTCTACACCTTC
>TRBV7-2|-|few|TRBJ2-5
CASSEGLETQYF
TGTGCCAGCAGCGAGGGCTTGGAGACCCAGTACTTC
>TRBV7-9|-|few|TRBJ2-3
CASSPRGPDTQYF
TGTGCCAGCAGCCCGCGGGGCCCAGATACGCAGTATTTT
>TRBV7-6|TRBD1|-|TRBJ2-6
CASSLGPTGAGANVRTF
TGTGCCAGCAGCTTAGGCCCGACAGGGGCTGGGGCCAACGTCCGGACTTTC
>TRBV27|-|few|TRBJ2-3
CASSPDRTDTQYF
TGTGCCAGCAGTCCCGACAGAACAGATACGCAGTATTTT
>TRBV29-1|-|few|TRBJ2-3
CSVRTASTDTQYF
TGCAGCGTCCGGACTGCTAGCACAGATACGCAGTATTTT
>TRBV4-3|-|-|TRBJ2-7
CASSQDILATYEQYF
TGCGCCAGCAGCCAAGACATACTAGCTACCTACGAGCAGTACTTC
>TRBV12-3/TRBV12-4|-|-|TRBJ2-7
CASSLPGQFYEQYF
TGTGCCAGCAGTTTACCTGGGCAGTTCTACGAGCAGTACTTC
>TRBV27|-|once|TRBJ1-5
CASSSGGPVPQHF
TGTGCCAGCAGCTCTGGGGGGCCCGTCCCCCAGCATTTT
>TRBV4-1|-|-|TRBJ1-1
CASSHSSITFEAFF
TGCGCCAGCAGCCACTCGTCCATTACCTTTGAAGCTTTCTTT
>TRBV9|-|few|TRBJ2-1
CASSVGANNEQFF
TGTGCCAGCAGCGTAGGGGCGAACAATGAGCAGTTCTTC
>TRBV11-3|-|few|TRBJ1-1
CASSLGRSTEAFF
TGTGCCAGCAGCTTAGGGAGGAGCACTGAAGCTTTCTTT
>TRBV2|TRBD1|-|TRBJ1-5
CASMGGQGGNQPQHF
TGTGCCAGCATGGGGGGACAGGGGGGCAATCAGCCCCAGCATTTT
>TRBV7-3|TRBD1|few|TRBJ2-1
CASSTGTGAEQFF
TGTGCCAGCAGTACCGGGACAGGGGCTGAGCAGTTCTTC
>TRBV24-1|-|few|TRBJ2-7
CATNFFPEGDEQYF
TGTGCCACCAATTTTTTTCCGGAGGGCGACGAGCAGTACTTC
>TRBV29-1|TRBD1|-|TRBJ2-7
CSVGDRIPSYNEQYF
TGCAGCGTTGGGGACAGGATTCCCTCCTACAATGAGCAGTACTTC
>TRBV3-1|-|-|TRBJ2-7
CASADPAASYEQYF
TGTGCCAGCGCCGATCCGGCGGCTTCCTACGAGCAGTACTTC
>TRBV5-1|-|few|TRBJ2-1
CASSRTANNEQFF
TGCGCCAGCAGCCGGACAGCCAACAATGAGCAGTTCTTC
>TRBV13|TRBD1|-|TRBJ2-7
CASSSGQDEQYF
TGTGCCAGCAGCTCCGGACAGGACGAGCAGTACTTC
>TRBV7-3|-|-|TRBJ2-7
CASSLRGGEAYEQYF
TGTGCCAGCAGCTTAAGGGGCGGGGAAGCCTACGAGCAGTACTTC